Listed below are T cell receptor beta chains from one sample, sequenced in a study of cytomegalovirus exposure and HLA in healthy donors. The table came from immunoSEQ multiplex PCR; TCRdb's copy has only in-frame clones and leaves some out. The sample lists approximately 190,000 clones; approximately 70% were seen once. The sample was PBMCs. Receptor source: a woman aged 25 to 39 in good health and CMV-seronegative. Both conserved end residues are trimmed from each CDR3.

cdr3_length	v_call	cdr3_aa
14	TRBV7-2	ASRLNVAGGLYEQY
11	TRBV2	ASREGAGETQY
11	TRBV7-9	ASSNRPDQPQH
13	TRBV6-6	ASSYAPDRIGGYT
13	TRBV4-3	ASSQGRGRLYEQY
13	TRBV2	ASRGTSGSSYEQY
10	TRBV18	ASRTDIYGYT
10	TRBV27	ASSLTGAEQY
13	TRBV5-4	ASSSRGSANYGYT
11	TRBV2	ASRPDSNQPQH
14	TRBV18	ASSPTTGILSYEQY
12	TRBV5-1	ASTSGGSTDTQY
14	TRBV7-2	ASSLVGGANTGELF
11	TRBV5-6	ASSLGGGTEAF
11	TRBV5-6	ASSPTDGDEAF
13	TRBV7-2	ASRSGLAGVDEQF
13	TRBV7-8	ASSRVGGGGYGYT
12	TRBV21-1	ASSSQQGPGELF
13	TRBV6-1	ASSRQGVANEKLF
13	TRBV18	ASSPGGGLNSPLH
13	TRBV7-7	ASSLVTGNTGELF
12	TRBV30	AWSVQQAYQPQH
11	TRBV18	ASSRDTDQPQH
14	TRBV5-6	ASSFLGQGTDQPQH
12	TRBV30	AWSALLRGKGYT
12	TRBV19	ASSRPGLTHGYT
13	TRBV5-1	ASSLDFGRAPEQY
14	TRBV7-2	ASSLGGTSGTYEQY
13	TRBV18	ASSGAVTKYYGYT
14	TRBV9	ASSEPKGLVNSPLH